A single sample is the source of the 19 T cell receptor beta chains below, sequenced in a study of blood T cell repertoires in COVID-19. The table came from immunoSEQ multiplex PCR; TCRdb's copy has only in-frame clones and leaves some out. The data hold about 490,000 clones, with approximately 85% observed a single time. The specimen sequenced was peripheral blood. The receptors stem from a human donor in a cohort sampled during active COVID-19.

The gene calls are TRBV5-1 and TRBJ2-5, with TRBD1 identical over 9 bases. After removal of 6 bases from V and 4 bases from J, the junction contained 10 bases not matched to a gene. CDR3 length: 15 residues. Germline V gives CDR1 SGHRS, CDR2 YFSETQ. The CDR3 DNA sequence: TGCGCCAGCAACCCCCCGACAGGGGGAAGAGAGACCCAGTACTTC. Its translation is CASNPPTGGRETQYF.

The gene calls are TRBV6-5 and TRBJ1-1; D gene unclear. This CDR3 has 14 residues. Germline values: CDR1 MNHEY, CDR2 SVGAGI. Trimming removed 0 bases at V and 6 bases at J, with 11 bases between. The DNA for the CDR3 is TGTGCCAGCAGTTACTCGACCACAGCAGCTGAAGCTTTCTTT. Translation gives CASSYSTTAAEAFF.

This chain uses TRBV7-9 with TRBJ1-1; D is possibly TRBD1 (6 bases). The CDR3 covers 13 residues. Germline V gene lookup returns CDR1 SEHNR and CDR2 FQNEAQ (reference sequence). Trimming shortened V by 5 bases and J by 4 bases, and 11 bases separated the two germline ends. The CDR3 DNA reads as TGTGCCAGCAGCATTGGGACATTCACTGAAGCTTTCTTT. The encoded protein is CASSIGTFTEAFF. Based on the CDR3 plus reference TRBV7-9 and TRBJ1-1, the full variable domain is DTGVSQNPRHKITKRGQNVTFRCDPISEHNRLYWYRQTLGQGPEFLTYFQNEAQLEKSRLLSDRFSAERPKGSFSTLEIQRTEQGDSAMYLCASSIGTFTEAFFGQGTRLTVV.

This clone has ten or more counts. The chain uses TRBV19 and TRBJ1-2, with D possibly matching TRBD1 (5 bases). Germline V gene data show CDR1 as LNHDA and CDR2 as SQIVND (reference sequence). The ends were cut back, 3 bases at V and 8 bases at J, with 19 bases in the middle. The CDR3 is made up of 15 amino acids. Written as DNA, the CDR3 is TGTGCCAGTAGTATTAAAGGGGCGAGTCCTAACGGCTACACCTTC. Its protein product is CASSIKGASPNGYTF.

Points on this clone: At the DNA level, this CDR3 is encoded by other sequences in the same sample as well. The chain carries TRBV10-3 and TRBJ2-7; 9 bases map to TRBD1. Germline-derived CDR1 and CDR2 are ENHRY and SYGVKD. V dropped 4 bases and J dropped 1; count of bases not matched to a gene: 5. The CDR3 is made up of 15 amino acids. The chain's CDR3 is CAISARDRDSYEQYF. CDR3 coding DNA: TGTGCCATCAGTGCCCGGGACAGGGATTCCTACGAGCAGTACTTC.

The sample holds one count of this clone. The chain is built from TRBV2 and TRBJ1-3, with 10 bases fitting TRBD1. Trimming removed 4 bases from V and 7 bases from J; junction bases left unmatched: 4. This CDR3 contains 14 residues. Per the germline V gene, CDR1 is SNHLY and CDR2 is FYNNEI. CDR3: CASSVGQGRNTIYF. The CDR3 bases are TGTGCCAGCAGTGTGGGACAGGGGAGGAACACCATATATTTT.

V is TRBV30 and J is TRBJ2-1; 7 positions match TRBD2. Looked up from germline, CDR1 is GTSNPN and CDR2 is SVGIG (reference sequence). The CDR3 runs to 16 residues. V was pared by 4 bases and J by 1 base, with 10 bases of the junction left unmatched. This CDR3 reads CAWNKRGGRSYNEQFF. CDR3 nucleotide sequence: TGTGCCTGGAATAAAAGGGGCGGGAGATCCTACAATGAGCAGTTCTTC.

The chain combines TRBV9 with TRBJ2-1; 15 bases agree with TRBD2. There are 17 residues in the CDR3. Germline V gene data show CDR1 as SGDLS and CDR2 as YYNGEE. The trim removed 4 bases at V and 10 bases at J, leaving 12 bases unmatched. In nucleotides, the CDR3 is TGTGCCAGCAGCCTGGGACTAGCGGGAGGCCGCACATTCGAGCAGTTCTTC. The encoded protein is CASSLGLAGGRTFEQFF.

The chain is built from TRBV7-9 and TRBJ1-1; 11 positions match TRBD1. Trimming removed 4 bases from V and 7 bases from J; junction bases left unmatched: 5. CDR1 is SEHNR and CDR2 is FQNEAQ in the germline V gene (reference sequence). The CDR3 has 14 residues. CDR3 in DNA: TGTGCCAGCAGCTCGGGACAGGGGGTCCTTGAAGCTTTCTTT. This codes for CASSSGQGVLEAFF.

As to this clone: Other DNA sequences of this sample code for an identical CDR3. V usage is TRBV5-4 and J usage is TRBJ2-5; 10 bases agree with TRBD2. Germline CDR1 SGHNT, CDR2 YYREEE (reference sequence). The CDR3 is made up of 16 amino acids. J lost 5 bases, V lost 0 bases, and 7 bases had no gene match. DNA for the CDR3: TGTGCCAGCAGCTTGGCTCTAGCGGGAGAGGGTGAGACCCAGTACTTC. As protein: CASSLALAGEGETQYF.

The V and J genes are TRBV28 and TRBJ2-3, with TRBD1 matching over 9 bases. Unmatched junction bases numbered 7, after V lost 6 bases and J lost 3 bases. The CDR3 is 15 residues long. CDR1 and CDR2 from the germline V gene are MDHEN and SYDVKM. Here the CDR3 reads CASSTGQGLTDTQYF. CDR3 bases: TGTGCCAGCAGCACGGGACAGGGCTTAACAGATACGCAGTATTTT.

On this clone itself: The sample carries other DNA sequences with the same CDR3. The gene calls are TRBV30 and TRBJ2-5; 11 bases match TRBD2. Germline assignment: CDR1 GTSNPN and CDR2 SVGIG (reference sequence). This CDR3 is 13 amino acids long. Trimming took 1 base from V and 5 from J; bases not matched to a gene: 0. CDR3 loop: CAWSGLAGETQYF. The CDR3 DNA is TGTGCCTGGAGTGGACTAGCGGGGGAGACCCAGTACTTC. Full variable domain (outside the CDR3, taken from reference TRBV30 and TRBJ2-5): SQTIHQWPATLVQPVGSPLSLECTVEGTSNPNLYWYRQAAGRGLQLLFYSVGIGQISSEVPQNLSASRPQDRQFILSSKKLLLSDSGFYLCAWSGLAGETQYFGPGTRLLVL.

The chain is built from TRBV4-2 and TRBJ1-4, with D uncertain. The CDR3 sequence is 19 residues long. In germline, CDR1 is LGHNA, CDR2 YNFKEQ. Trimming shortened V by 3 bases and J by 2 bases, and 22 bases separated the two germline ends. The CDR3 region has the DNA TGTGCCAGCAGCCATCCCCGGCTTGGGCGCACGGGGACTAATGAAAAACTGTTTTTT. It is translated as CASSHPRLGRTGTNEKLFF.

This rearrangement joins TRBV18 to TRBJ1-2; D not resolved. The V and J ends lost 3 bases and 4 bases respectively, with 9 bases between them. Germline lookup yields CDR1 KGHSH and CDR2 LQKENI. CDR3 length equals 13 residues. This CDR3 is CASSPPAIYGYTF. The CDR3 bases are TGTGCCAGCTCACCCCCAGCGATCTATGGCTACACCTTC.

V gene TRBV28 combines with J gene TRBJ1-5; 7 nucleotides align to TRBD1. This CDR3 is built from 12 residues. V lost 5 bases, J lost 12 bases, and 7 bases stayed unmatched. Germline V lookup: CDR1 MDHEN, CDR2 SYDVKM. Here the CDR3 DNA reads TGTGCCAGCAGTCCAGACAGGGAGCTCCAGCATTTT. Translation gives CASSPDRELQHF. The full variable domain, its missing parts supplied by reference TRBV28 and TRBJ1-5, is DVKVTQSSRYLVKRTGEKVFLECVQDMDHENMFWYRQDPGLGLRLIYFSYDVKMKEKGDIPEGYSVSREKKERFSLILESASTNQTSMYLCASSPDRELQHFGDGTRLSIL.

The rearrangement joins TRBV18 to TRBJ1-4, with D maybe TRBD1 (5 bases). CDR3 length: 14 amino acids. Trimming removed 5 bases from V and 0 bases from J, with 7 bases in between. From germline, CDR1 is KGHSH and CDR2 LQKENI. CDR3 region: CASSETATNEKLFF. The CDR3 DNA follows: TGTGCCAGCTCAGAGACAGCAACTAATGAAAAACTGTTTTTT.

The V gene is TRBV9, the J gene TRBJ2-7; 10 bases match TRBD2. Losses at the gene ends were 3 bases for V and 1 base for J; bases not matched to a gene: 4. The CDR3 contains 15 residues. CDR1 is SGDLS and CDR2 is YYNGEE in the germline V gene. CDR3 sequence (DNA): TGTGCCAGCAGCGGGGGAGCGGGAGGGTCCTACGAGCAGTACTTC. Residues: CASSGGAGGSYEQYF. The full variable domain, with the rest looked up from reference TRBV9 and TRBJ2-7, is DSGVTQTPKHLITATGQRVTLRCSPRSGDLSVYWYQQSLDQGLQFLIQYYNGEERAKGNILERFSAQQFPDLHSELNLSSLELGDSALYFCASSGGAGGSYEQYFGPGTRLTVT.

This sequence joins TRBV5-1 and TRBJ1-4; no clear D. Germline CDR1 and CDR2: SGHRS and YFSETQ. The CDR3 loop spans 15 amino acids. Trimming took off 5 bases at V and 5 bases at J, with 16 bases between the two ends. Here the CDR3 reads CASSDVFGENEKLFF. The CDR3 DNA follows: TGCGCCAGCAGTGATGTTTTCGGGGAAAATGAAAAACTGTTTTTT.

The chain uses TRBV27 and TRBJ2-1; a weak D match, TRBD2 (6 bases). The CDR3 contains 13 residues. The V gene lost 6 bases and the J gene lost 10 bases, with 16 bases spanning the gap. In germline, CDR1 is MNHEY, CDR2 SMNVEV (reference sequence). This CDR3 is CASRRGPRVEQFF. CDR3 bases: TGTGCCAGCAGGCGGGGCCCCAGGGTGGAGCAGTTCTTC.